The following is a T cell receptor (beta chain) sequence with its context. What it binds is not known. V lost 6 bases and J 5 bases, leaving 16 bases between the germline ends. Germline V lookup: CDR1 MNHEY, CDR2 SMNVEV (reference sequence). CDR3 size: 14 residues. The data belong to a study of shared clonotypes between healthy human individuals. Study conclusions and caveats: Estimated richness values were generally larger in naive subsets than in memory subsets. All-four-donor shared clonotypes had higher generation probabilities than non-shared clonotypes did.

Each subset's genomic DNA was split evenly across several immunoSEQ plates. Source study methods: Without quality scores, immunoSEQ junctional reads could not be filtered like full-length reads. The repertoire was sequenced with immunoSEQ multiplex PCR; TCRdb's copy has only in-frame clones and lacks some. D and trimming were read from the DNA, whereas the V and J calls and clone size are those reported in that table. The repertoire holds approximately 2,000,000 clones, with 80% to 95% as singletons. The sample consisted of naive CD4+ T cells from PBMCs. Subset meaning: CD45RA+ positively selected. The chain couples TRBV27 to TRBJ1-1, with D tentatively TRBD1 (6 bases). The origin of this receptor is a man between 18 and 29 years old in good health. Some clones in this sample may be carry-over from other donors' samples. CDR3 residues: CASRLTGGWTEAFF. CDR3 sequence (DNA): TGTGCCAGCAGACTGACAGGCGGTTGGACTGAAGCTTTCTTT.